This T cell receptor beta chain was sequenced during a study of T cell responses to AZD1222 COVID-19 vaccine. The study's findings and limits: Donors were mostly white British, more females; clonal diversity possibly underestimated.

Clones were sequenced by immunoSEQ multiplex PCR, and TCRdb holds only the in-frame ones, with some missing. The profile shows about 140,000 clones, around 90% of them singletons. The CDR3 has 14 amino acids. With V trimmed by 8 bases and J by 3 bases, 8 bases remained unmatched. Germline CDR1 reads SNHLY; CDR2 reads FYNNEI. As concerns this clone: Its target is unknown.

The chain recombines TRBV2 with TRBJ2-3, with 7 positions matching TRBD2. This receptor was taken from an adult in good health. The sample consisted of peripheral blood, taken on day 0 of AZD1222 vaccination. CDR3 sequence reads: CASSRERLTDTQYF. For the CDR3, the DNA is TGTGCCAGCTCGCGGGAGAGGCTGACAGATACGCAGTATTTT.